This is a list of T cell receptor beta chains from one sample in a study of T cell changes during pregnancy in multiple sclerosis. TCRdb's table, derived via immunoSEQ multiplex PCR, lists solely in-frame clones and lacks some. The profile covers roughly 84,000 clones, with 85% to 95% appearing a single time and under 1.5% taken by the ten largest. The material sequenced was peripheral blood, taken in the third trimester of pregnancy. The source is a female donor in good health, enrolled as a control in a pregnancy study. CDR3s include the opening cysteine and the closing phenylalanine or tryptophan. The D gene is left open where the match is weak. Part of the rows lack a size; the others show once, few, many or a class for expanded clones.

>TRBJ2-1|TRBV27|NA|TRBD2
CASSFSGISPNEQFF
TGTGCCAGCAGTTTTAGCGGGATCTCCCCCAATGAGCAGTTCTTC
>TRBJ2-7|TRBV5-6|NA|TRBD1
CASSFGTEYEQYF
TGTGCCAGCAGCTTCGGGACAGAATACGAGCAGTACTTC
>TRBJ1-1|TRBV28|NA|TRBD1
CASSGTGGTEAFF
TGTGCCAGCAGTGGCACAGGGGGGACTGAAGCTTTCTTT
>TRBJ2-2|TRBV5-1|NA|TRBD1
CASSLQGRAGELFF
TGCGCCAGCAGCTTACAGGGGCGCGCCGGGGAGCTGTTTTTT
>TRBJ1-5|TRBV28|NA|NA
CASSPPRGNQPQHF
TGTGCCAGCAGTCCCCCTAGAGGCAATCAGCCCCAGCATTTT
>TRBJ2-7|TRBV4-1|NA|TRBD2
CASSKGLAGSGYEQYF
TGCGCCAGCAGCAAAGGACTAGCGGGCTCTGGCTACGAGCAGTACTTC
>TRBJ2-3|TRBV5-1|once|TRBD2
CASLAGAGTDTQYF
TGCGCCTCCTTAGCGGGAGCGGGCACAGATACGCAGTATTTT
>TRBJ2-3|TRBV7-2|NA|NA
CASSHGHTDTQYF
TGTGCCAGCAGCCATGGACACACAGATACGCAGTATTTT
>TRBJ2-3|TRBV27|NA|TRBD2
CASSSLAGAVDTQYF
TGTGCCAGCAGTTCCCTAGCGGGAGCTGTCGATACGCAGTATTTT
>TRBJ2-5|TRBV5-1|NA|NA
CASSFQQSQETQYF
TGCGCCAGCAGCTTCCAACAGAGCCAAGAGACCCAGTACTTC
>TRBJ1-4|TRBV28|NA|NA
CASSSPNEKLFF
TGTGCCAGCAGTTCTCCTAATGAAAAACTGTTTTTT
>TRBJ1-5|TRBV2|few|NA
CASSSGGNQPQHF
TGTGCCAGCAGCTCAGGGGGCAATCAGCCCCAGCATTTT
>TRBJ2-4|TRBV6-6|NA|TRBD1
CASSYERQGKNIQYF
TGTGCCAGCAGTTACGAGCGACAGGGCAAAAACATTCAGTACTTC
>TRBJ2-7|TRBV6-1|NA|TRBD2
CASSEIAGTYEQYF
TGTGCCAGCAGTGAAATAGCGGGTACCTACGAGCAGTACTTC
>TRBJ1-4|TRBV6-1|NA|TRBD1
CASSTRQGRGEKLFF
TGTGCCAGCAGTACGCGACAGGGTAGGGGTGAAAAACTGTTTTTT
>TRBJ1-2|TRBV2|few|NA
CASSEVRRLYGYTF
TGTGCCAGCAGTGAAGTGAGGCGGCTCTATGGCTACACCTTC
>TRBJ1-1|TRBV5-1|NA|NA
CASSLEGRGHMNTEAFF
TGCGCCAGCAGCTTGGAAGGTAGGGGCCACATGAACACTGAAGCTTTCTTT
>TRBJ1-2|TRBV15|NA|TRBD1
CATSREGQGIYGYTF
TGTGCCACCAGCAGAGAGGGACAGGGTATTTATGGCTACACCTTC
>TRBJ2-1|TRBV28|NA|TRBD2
CASSSDSGRRQFF
TGTGCCAGCAGTTCCGATAGCGGGAGGCGGCAGTTCTTC
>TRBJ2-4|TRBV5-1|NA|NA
CASSLFAGARGNIQYF
TGCGCCAGCAGCCTATTTGCGGGGGCTCGGGGAAACATTCAGTACTTC
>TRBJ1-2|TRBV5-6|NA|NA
CASSPGHQDRGYTF
TGTGCCAGCAGCCCGGGACACCAAGACCGTGGCTACACCTTC
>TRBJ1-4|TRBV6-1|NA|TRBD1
CASSFGQGALEKLFF
TGTGCCAGCAGCTTCGGACAGGGGGCTTTAGAAAAACTGTTTTTT
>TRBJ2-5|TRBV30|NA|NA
CAWTTTTETQYF
TGTGCCTGGACAACGACAACGGAGACCCAGTACTTC
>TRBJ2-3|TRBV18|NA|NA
CASSPPSRGDTQYF
TGTGCCAGCTCACCCCCTTCCAGGGGAGATACGCAGTATTTT
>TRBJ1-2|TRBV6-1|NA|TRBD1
CASSERRTGRFSGYGYTF
TGTGCCAGCAGTGAACGTCGGACAGGGCGCTTCTCGGGTTATGGCTACACCTTC
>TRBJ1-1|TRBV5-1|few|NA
CASSLQGNTEAFF
TGCGCCAGCAGCTTACAGGGGAACACTGAAGCTTTCTTT
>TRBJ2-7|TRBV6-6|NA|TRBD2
CASSRSSGSYEQYF
TGTGCCAGCAGTCGTTCTAGCGGCTCCTACGAGCAGTACTTC
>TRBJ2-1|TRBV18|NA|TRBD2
CASSPSREDEQFF
TGTGCCAGCTCACCTTCGCGGGAGGATGAGCAGTTCTTC
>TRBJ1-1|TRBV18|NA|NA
CASSAGDFTEAFF
TGTGCCAGCTCCGCGGGCGATTTCACTGAAGCTTTCTTT
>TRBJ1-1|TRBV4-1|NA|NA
CASSQSREAFF
TGCGCCAGCAGCCAATCCAGGGAAGCTTTCTTT
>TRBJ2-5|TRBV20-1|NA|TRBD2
CSAAGGETQYF
TGCAGCGCGGCGGGAGGTGAGACCCAGTACTTC
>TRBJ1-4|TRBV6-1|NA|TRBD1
CASSEGPAQTGREKLFF
TGTGCCAGCAGTGAAGGTCCCGCGCAGACAGGGAGGGAAAAACTGTTTTTT
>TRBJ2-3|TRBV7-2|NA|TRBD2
CASSLVAGGTDTQYF
TGTGCCAGCAGCTTGGTAGCGGGGGGCACAGATACGCAGTATTTT
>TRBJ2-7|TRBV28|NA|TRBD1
CASSLGPADREYEQYF
TGTGCCAGCAGCCTTGGCCCTGCGGACAGGGAATACGAGCAGTACTTC
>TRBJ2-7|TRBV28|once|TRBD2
CASSLGGGYEQYF
TGTGCCAGCAGTTTAGGGGGGGGCTACGAGCAGTACTTC
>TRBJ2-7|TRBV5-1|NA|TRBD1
CASSFSFQGAYEQYF
TGCGCCAGCAGCTTCTCGTTTCAGGGGGCGTACGAGCAGTACTTC